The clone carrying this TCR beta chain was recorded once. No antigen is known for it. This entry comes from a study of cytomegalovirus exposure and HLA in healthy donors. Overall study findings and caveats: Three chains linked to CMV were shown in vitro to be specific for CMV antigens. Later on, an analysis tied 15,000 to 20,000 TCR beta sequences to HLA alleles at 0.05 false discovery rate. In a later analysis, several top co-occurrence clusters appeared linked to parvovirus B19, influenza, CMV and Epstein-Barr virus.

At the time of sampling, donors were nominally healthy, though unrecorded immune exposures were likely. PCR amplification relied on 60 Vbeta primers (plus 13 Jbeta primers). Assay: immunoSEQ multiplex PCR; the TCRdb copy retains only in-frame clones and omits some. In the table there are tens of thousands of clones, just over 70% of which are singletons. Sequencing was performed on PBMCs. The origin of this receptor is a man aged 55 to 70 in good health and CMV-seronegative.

The CDR3 DNA follows: TGTGCCAGCAGCAACTCGGAGACCCAGTACTTC. It specifies CASSNSETQYF. The chain recombines TRBV7-9 with TRBJ2-5, with no clear D. Looked up from germline, CDR1 is SEHNR and CDR2 is FQNEAQ (reference sequence). Trimming removed 5 bases from V and 5 bases from J, with 6 bases in between. The CDR3 contains 11 residues.